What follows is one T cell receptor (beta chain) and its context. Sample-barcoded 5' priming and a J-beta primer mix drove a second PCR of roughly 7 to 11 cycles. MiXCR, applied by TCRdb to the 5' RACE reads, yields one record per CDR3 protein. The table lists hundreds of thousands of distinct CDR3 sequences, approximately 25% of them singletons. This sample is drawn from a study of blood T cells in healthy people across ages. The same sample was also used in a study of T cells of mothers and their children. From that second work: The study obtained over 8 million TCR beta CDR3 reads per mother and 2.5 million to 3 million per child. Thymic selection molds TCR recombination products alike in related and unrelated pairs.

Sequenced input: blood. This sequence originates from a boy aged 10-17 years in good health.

The CDR3 DNA sequence: TGTGCCAGCAGCTTGAAAAGGGCAGGCCTCTACGAGCAGTACTTC. It translates to CASSLKRAGLYEQYF. The chain carries TRBV5-6 and TRBJ2-5, with unresolved D. The J call could be wrong; TRBJ2-7 is a better fit for the DNA end. This CDR3 comprises 15 residues. CDR1 is SGHDT, CDR2 YYEEEE, per germline.